Each of the 5 T cell receptor beta chains below was sequenced from the same sample in a study of blood T cell repertoires in COVID-19. Data came from immunoSEQ multiplex PCR; TCRdb stores just in-frame clones and leaves some out. The repertoire holds just over 300,000 clones, with 86% as singletons. Sequencing was carried out using PBMCs or T cells enriched from blood (not recorded which). The receptors originated from a young man who had recovered from COVID-19.

This clone occurred once. This rearrangement joins TRBV27 to TRBJ2-1; 11 bases fit TRBD2. The germline gives CDR1 MNHEY, CDR2 SMNVEV (reference sequence). J was trimmed by 8 bases and V by 5 bases; bases with no gene match: 11. The CDR3 extends over 16 amino acids. CDR3 DNA: TGTGCCAGCAGTCTCCCTAGCGGGAGGACCCCACATGAGCAGTTCTTC. This translates into CASSLPSGRTPHEQFF.

This chain's CDR3 is CASSWTRGEQYF. Written as DNA, the CDR3 is TGTGCCAGCAGCTGGACGAGGGGGGAGCAGTACTTC. The V gene is TRBV5-4, the J gene TRBJ2-7, with D possibly matching TRBD1 (6 bases). The CDR3 is 12 residues long. Trimming removed 3 bases at V and 7 bases at J, with 11 bases between. Germline values: CDR1 SGHNT, CDR2 YYREEE (reference sequence).

V usage is TRBV9 and J usage is TRBJ2-3; 14 bases are shared with TRBD2. This CDR3 region has 15 residues. Germline values: CDR1 SGDLS, CDR2 YYNGEE. V lost 4 bases, J lost 6 bases, and 4 bases stayed unmatched. Here the CDR3 reads CASSRLAGGQDTQYF. The CDR3 bases are TGTGCCAGCAGCAGACTAGCGGGAGGGCAGGATACGCAGTATTTT.

This rearrangement joins TRBV28 to TRBJ2-7; D remains unclear. CDR3 length: 14 amino acids. Germline V gene data show CDR1 as MDHEN and CDR2 as SYDVKM. Trimming removed 2 bases from V and 2 bases from J, with 10 bases in between. The CDR3 loop is CASSLDGEAYEQYF. CDR3 bases: TGTGCCAGCAGTTTAGACGGTGAGGCCTACGAGCAGTACTTC.

The chain has TRBV5-1 and TRBJ1-2; tentative D call: TRBD1 (5 bases). The V gene's germline CDR1 is SGHRS and CDR2 YFSETQ. The CDR3 has 14 amino acids. The V end was cut by 1 base, the J end by 7 bases, with 14 bases between. This chain's CDR3 is CASSLNPGVFGYTF. The CDR3 DNA follows: TGCGCCAGCAGCTTGAATCCGGGGGTGTTTGGCTACACCTTC.